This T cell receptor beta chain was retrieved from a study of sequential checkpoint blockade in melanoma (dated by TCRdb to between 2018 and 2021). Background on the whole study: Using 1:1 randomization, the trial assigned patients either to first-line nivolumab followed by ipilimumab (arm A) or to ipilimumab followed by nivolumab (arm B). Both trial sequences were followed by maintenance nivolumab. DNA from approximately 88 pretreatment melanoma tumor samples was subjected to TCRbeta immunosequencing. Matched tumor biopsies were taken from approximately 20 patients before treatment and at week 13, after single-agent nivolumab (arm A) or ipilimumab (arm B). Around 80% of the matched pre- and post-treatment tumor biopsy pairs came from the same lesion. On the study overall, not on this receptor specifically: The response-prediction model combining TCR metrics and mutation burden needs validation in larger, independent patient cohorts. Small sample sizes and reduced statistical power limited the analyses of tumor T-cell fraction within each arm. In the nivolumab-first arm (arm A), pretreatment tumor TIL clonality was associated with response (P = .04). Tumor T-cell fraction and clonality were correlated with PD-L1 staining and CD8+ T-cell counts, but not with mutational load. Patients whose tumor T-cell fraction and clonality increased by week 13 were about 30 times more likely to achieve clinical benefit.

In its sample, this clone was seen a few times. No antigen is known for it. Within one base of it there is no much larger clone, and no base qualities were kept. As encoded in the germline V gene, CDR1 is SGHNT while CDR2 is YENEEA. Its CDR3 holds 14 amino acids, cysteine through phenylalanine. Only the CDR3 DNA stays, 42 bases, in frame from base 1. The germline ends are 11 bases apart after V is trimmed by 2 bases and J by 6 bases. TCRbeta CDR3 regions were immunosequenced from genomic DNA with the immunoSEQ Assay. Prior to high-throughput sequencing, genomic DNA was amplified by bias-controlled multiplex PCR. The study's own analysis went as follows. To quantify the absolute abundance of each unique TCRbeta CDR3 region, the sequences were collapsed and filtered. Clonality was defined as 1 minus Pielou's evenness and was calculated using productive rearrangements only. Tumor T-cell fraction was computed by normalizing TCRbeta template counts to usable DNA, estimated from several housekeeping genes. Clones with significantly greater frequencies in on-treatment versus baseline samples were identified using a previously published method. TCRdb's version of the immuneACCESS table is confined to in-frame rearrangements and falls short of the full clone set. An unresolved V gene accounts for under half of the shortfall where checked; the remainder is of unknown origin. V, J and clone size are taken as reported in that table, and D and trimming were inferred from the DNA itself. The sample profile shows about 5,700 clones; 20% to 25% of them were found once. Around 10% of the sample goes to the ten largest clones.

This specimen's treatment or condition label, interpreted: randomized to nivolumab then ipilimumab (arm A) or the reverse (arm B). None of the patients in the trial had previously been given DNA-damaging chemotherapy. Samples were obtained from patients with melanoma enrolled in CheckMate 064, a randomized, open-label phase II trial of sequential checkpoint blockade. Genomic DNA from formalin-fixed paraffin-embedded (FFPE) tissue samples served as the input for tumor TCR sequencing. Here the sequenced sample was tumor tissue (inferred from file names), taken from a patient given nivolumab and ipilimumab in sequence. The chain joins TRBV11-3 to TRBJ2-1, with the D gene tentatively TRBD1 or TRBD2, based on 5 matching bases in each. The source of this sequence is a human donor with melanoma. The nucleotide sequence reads TGTGCCAGCAGCTTATTTCCAGGGAGCAATGAGCAGTTCTTC. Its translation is CASSLFPGSNEQFF.